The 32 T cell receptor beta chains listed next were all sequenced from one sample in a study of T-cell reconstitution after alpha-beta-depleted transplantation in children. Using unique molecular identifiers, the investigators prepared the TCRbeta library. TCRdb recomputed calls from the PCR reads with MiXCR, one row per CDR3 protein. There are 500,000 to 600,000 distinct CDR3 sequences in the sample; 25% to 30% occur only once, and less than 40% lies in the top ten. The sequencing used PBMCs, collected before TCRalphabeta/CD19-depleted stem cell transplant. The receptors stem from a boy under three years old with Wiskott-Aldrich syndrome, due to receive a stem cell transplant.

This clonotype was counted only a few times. The CDR3 bases are TGTGCCAGCAGTTTCCGGATTGGCATAGGCGGCTACACCTTC. The encoded protein is CASSFRIGIGGYTF. This chain links TRBV28 with TRBJ1-2; D unresolved. Germline lookup yields CDR1 MDHEN and CDR2 SYDVKM. CDR3 length equals 14 residues. Trimming cost V 3 bases and J 8 bases, with 16 bases left between them.

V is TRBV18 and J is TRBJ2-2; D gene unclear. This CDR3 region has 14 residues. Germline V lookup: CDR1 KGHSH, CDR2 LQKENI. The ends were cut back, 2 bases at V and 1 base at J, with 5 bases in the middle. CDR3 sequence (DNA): TGTGCCAGCTCACCAATGATGAACACCGGGGAGCTGTTTTTT. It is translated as CASSPMMNTGELFF.

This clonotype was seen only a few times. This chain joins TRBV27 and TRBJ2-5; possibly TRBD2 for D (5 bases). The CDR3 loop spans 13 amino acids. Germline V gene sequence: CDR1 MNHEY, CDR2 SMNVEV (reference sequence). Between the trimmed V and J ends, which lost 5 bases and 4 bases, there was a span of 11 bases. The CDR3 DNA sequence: TGTGCCAGCAGTAACCTGGGAGTAGAGACCCAGTACTTC. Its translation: CASSNLGVETQYF.

CDR3 region: CAWSVAAANQPQHF. In DNA form, the CDR3 reads TGTGCCTGGAGTGTAGCGGCAGCTAATCAGCCCCAGCATTTT. This rearrangement joins TRBV30 to TRBJ1-5; no reliable D call. CDR1 and CDR2 from the germline V gene are GTSNPN and SVGIG (reference sequence). This CDR3 has 14 residues. The V end was cut by 0 bases, the J end by 4 bases, with 10 bases between.

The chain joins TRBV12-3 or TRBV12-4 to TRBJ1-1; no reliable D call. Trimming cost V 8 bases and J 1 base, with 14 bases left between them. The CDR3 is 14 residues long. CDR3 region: CASGIKGSNTEAFF. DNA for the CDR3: TGTGCCAGCGGGATCAAGGGATCGAACACTGAAGCTTTCTTT.

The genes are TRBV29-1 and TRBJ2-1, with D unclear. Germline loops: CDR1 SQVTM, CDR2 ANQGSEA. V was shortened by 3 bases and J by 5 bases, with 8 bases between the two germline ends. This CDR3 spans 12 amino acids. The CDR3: CSVDSADNEQFF. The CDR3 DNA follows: TGCAGCGTTGATTCCGCGGACAATGAGCAGTTCTTC.

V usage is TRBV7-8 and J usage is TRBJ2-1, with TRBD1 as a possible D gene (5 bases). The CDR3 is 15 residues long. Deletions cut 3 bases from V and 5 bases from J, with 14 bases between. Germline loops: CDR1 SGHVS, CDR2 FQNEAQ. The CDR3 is CASSFRFDSHNEQFF. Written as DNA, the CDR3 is TGTGCCAGCAGCTTCCGATTTGACAGCCACAATGAGCAGTTCTTC.

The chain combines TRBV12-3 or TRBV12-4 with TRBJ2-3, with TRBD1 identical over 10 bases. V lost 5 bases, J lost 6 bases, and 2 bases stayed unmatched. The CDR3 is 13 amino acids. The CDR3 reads CASSMGQGDTQYF. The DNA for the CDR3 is TGTGCCAGCAGTATGGGACAGGGGGATACGCAGTATTTT.

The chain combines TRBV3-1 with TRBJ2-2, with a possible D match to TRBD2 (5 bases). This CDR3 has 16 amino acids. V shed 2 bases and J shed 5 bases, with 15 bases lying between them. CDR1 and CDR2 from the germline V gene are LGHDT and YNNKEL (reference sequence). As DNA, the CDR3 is TGTGCCAGCAGCCAACTCGGGGTCCTGGGAACCGGGGAGCTGTTTTTT. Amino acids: CASSQLGVLGTGELFF. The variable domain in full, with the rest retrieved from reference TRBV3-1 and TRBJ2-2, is DTAVSQTPKYLVTQMGNDKSIKCEQNLGHDTMYWYKQDSKKFLKIMFSYNNKELIINETVPNRFSPKSPDKAHLNLHINSLELGDSAVYFCASSQLGVLGTGELFFGEGSRLTVL.

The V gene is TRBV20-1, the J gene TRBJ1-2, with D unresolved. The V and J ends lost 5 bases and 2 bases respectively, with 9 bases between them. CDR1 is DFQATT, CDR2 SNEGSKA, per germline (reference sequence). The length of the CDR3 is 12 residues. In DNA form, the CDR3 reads TGCAGTGCTTCTCAGAAGAACTATGGCTACACCTTC. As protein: CSASQKNYGYTF.

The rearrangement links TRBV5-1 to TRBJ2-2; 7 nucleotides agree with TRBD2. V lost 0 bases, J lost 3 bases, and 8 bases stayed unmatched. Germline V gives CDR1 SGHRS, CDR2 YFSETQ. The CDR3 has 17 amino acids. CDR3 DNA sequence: TGCGCCAGCAGCTTGGGACCTTCGGGGGGAGACACCGGGGAGCTGTTTTTT. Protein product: CASSLGPSGGDTGELFF.

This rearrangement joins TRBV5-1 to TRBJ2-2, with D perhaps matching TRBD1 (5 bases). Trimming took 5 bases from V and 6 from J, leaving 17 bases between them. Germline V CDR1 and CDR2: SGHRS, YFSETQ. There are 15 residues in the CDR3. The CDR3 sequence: CASRVQGDASGELFF. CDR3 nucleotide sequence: TGCGCCAGCAGAGTCCAGGGTGACGCATCCGGGGAGCTGTTTTTT.

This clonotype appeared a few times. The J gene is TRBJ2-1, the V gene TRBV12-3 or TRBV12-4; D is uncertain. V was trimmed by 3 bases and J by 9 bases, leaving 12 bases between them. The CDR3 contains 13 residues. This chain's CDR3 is CASSFSERGEQFF. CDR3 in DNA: TGTGCCAGCAGTTTCTCAGAACGTGGTGAGCAGTTCTTC.

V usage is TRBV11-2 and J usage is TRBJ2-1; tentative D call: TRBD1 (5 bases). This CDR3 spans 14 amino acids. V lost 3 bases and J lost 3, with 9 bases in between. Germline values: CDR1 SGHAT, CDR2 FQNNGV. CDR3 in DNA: TGTGCCAGCAGCTTCCAGGGATTCTACAATGAGCAGTTCTTC. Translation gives CASSFQGFYNEQFF.

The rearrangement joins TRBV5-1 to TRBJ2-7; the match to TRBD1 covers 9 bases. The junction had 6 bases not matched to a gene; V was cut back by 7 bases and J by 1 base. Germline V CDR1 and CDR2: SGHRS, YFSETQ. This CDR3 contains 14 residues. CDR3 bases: TGCGCCAGCGGATTGGACAGGGGATCCTACGAGCAGTACTTC. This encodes CASGLDRGSYEQYF.

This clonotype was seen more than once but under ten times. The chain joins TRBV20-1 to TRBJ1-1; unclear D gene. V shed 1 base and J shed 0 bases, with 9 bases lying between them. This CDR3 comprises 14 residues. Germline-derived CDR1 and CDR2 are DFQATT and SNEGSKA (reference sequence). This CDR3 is CSARGPVVNTEAFF. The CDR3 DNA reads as TGCAGTGCTAGAGGTCCGGTGGTGAACACTGAAGCTTTCTTT.

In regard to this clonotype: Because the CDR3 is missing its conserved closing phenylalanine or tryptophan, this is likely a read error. The CDR3 nucleotides are TGCGCCAGCAGCTTGGAGGGACAGGGAATGGGCTACACCTTG. Its protein is CASSLEGQGMGYTL. The chain combines TRBV5-1 with TRBJ1-2, with 9 bases that match TRBD1. The CDR3 loop spans 14 amino acids. Germline CDR1 SGHRS, CDR2 YFSETQ. Trimming at V came to 0 bases and at J to 8 bases, leaving 5 bases not matched to a gene.

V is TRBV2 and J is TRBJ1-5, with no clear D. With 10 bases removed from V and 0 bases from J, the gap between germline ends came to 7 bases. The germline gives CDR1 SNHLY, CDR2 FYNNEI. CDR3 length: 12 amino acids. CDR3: CATRPSNQPQHF. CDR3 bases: TGTGCCACCCGACCTAGCAATCAGCCCCAGCATTTT.

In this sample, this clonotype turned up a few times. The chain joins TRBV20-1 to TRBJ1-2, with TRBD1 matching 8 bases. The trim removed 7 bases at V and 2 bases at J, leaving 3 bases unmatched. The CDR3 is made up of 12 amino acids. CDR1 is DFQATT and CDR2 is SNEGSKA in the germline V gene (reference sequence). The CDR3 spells CSGAGGNYGYTF. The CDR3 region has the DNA TGCAGTGGCGCAGGGGGCAACTATGGCTACACCTTC.

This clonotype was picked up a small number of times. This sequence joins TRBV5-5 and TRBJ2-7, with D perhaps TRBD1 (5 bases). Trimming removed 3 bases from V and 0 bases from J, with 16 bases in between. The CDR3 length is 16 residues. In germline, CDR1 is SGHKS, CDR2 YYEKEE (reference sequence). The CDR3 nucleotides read TGTGCCAGCAGCTCTACAGGCCTCCTAAGCTCCTACGAGCAGTACTTC. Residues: CASSSTGLLSSYEQYF.

The CDR3 reads CASSQGIAGSSYNEQFF. The CDR3 coding sequence is TGCGCCAGCAGCCAGGGAATAGCCGGAAGCTCCTACAATGAGCAGTTCTTC. The chain combines TRBV5-1 with TRBJ2-1; TRBD1 might be the D (5 bases). Trimming cost V 4 bases and J 0 bases, with 17 bases left between them. Germline V gene lookup returns CDR1 SGHRS and CDR2 YFSETQ. The CDR3 covers 17 residues.

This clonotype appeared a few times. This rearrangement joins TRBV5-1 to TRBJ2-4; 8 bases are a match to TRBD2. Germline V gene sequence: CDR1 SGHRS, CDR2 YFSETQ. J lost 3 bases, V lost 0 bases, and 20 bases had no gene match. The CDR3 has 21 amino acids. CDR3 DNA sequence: TGCGCCAGCAGCTTGGCCGCGGACGCAATTCGGGAGGGCCTTAGCAAAAACATTCAGTACTTC. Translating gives CASSLAADAIREGLSKNIQYF. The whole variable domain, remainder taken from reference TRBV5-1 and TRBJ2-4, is KAGVTQTPRYLIKTRGQQVTLSCSPISGHRSVSWYQQTPGQGLQFLFEYFSETQRNKGNFPGRFSGRQFSNSRSEMNVSTLELGDSALYLCASSLAADAIREGLSKNIQYFGAGTRLSVL.

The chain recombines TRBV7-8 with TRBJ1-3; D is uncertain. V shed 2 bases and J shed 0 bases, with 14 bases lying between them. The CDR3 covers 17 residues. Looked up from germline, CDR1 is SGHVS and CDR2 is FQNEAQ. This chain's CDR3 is CASSLLLSQTSGNTIYF. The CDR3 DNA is TGTGCCAGCAGCTTATTACTTAGCCAGACCTCTGGAAACACCATATATTTT.

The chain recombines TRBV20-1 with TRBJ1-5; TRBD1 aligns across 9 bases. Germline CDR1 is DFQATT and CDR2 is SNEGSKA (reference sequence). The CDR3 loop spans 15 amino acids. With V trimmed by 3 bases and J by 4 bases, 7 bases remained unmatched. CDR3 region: CSARDWTGDNQPQHF. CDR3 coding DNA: TGCAGTGCTAGGGACTGGACAGGGGATAATCAGCCCCAGCATTTT.

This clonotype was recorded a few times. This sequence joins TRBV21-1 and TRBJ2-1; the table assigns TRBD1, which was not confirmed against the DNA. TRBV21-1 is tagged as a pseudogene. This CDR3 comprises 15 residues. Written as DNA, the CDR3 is TGTGCCAGCAGCAACGGGACAGGGGGCCTGGATGAGCAGTTCTTC. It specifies CASSNGTGGLDEQFF.

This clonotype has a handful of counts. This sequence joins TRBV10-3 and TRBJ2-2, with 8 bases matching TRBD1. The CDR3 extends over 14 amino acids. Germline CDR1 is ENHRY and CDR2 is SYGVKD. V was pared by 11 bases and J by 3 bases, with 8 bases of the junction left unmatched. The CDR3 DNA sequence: TGTGCCTCAAAGACAGGGGAGGACACCGGGGAGCTGTTTTTT. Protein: CASKTGEDTGELFF.

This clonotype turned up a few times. This chain's CDR3 is CASSASGSAAGELFF. CDR3 DNA sequence: TGTGCCAGTAGTGCTAGCGGGAGTGCCGCCGGGGAGCTGTTTTTT. V gene TRBV19 combines with J gene TRBJ2-2, with 10 bases identical to TRBD2. J was trimmed by 6 bases and V by 5 bases; bases with no gene match: 6. Looked up from germline, CDR1 is LNHDA and CDR2 is SQIVND (reference sequence). The CDR3 consists of 15 residues.

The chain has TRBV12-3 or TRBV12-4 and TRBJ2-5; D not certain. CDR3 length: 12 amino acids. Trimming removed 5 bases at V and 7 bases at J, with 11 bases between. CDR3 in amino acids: CASSVPTGTQYF. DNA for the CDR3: TGTGCCAGCAGTGTACCGACGGGGACCCAGTACTTC.

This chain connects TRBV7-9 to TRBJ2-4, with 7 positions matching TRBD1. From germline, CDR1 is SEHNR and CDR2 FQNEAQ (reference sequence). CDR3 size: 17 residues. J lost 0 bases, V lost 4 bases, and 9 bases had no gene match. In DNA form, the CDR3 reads TGTGCCAGCAGCTCGTCCGGGACAGCCTTAGCCAAAAACATTCAGTACTTC. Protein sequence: CASSSSGTALAKNIQYF.

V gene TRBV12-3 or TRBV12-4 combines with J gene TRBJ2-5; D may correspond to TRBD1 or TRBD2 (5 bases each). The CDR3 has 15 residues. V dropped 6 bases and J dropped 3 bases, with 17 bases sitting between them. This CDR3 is CASSRDPGRKETQYF. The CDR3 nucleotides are TGTGCCAGCAGCCGGGACCCAGGAAGAAAAGAGACCCAGTACTTC.

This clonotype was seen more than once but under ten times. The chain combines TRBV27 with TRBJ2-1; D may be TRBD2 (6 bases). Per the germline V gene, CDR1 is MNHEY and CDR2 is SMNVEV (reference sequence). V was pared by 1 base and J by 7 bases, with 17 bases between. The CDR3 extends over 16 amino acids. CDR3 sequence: CASSLLSSPGGNEQFF. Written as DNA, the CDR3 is TGTGCCAGCAGTTTATTGTCCAGTCCTGGGGGGAATGAGCAGTTCTTC.

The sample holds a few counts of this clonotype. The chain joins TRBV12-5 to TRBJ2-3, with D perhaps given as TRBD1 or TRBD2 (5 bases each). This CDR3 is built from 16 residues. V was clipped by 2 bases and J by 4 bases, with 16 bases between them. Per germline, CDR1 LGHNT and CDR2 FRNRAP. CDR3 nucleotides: TGTGCTAGTGGTTTGTGGCCACCGCAGGGACCAGATACGCAGTATTTT. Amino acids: CASGLWPPQGPDTQYF.